These 30 T cell receptor beta chains originate from one sample sequenced in a study of radiotherapy plus CTLA-4 blockade in lung cancer. Sequencing used immunoSEQ multiplex PCR; TCRdb keeps in-frame clones, though not all of them. The sample consists of 95,000 to 150,000 clones, 80% to 90% of them appearing once. Sample: peripheral blood, taken from a patient treated with radiotherapy plus ipilimumab. These TCRs come from a human donor with non-small cell lung cancer that progressed on radiotherapy plus ipilimumab.

Only a few counts were recorded for this clone. The rearrangement uses TRBV5-5 and TRBJ2-3; 7 bases align to TRBD2. The V gene's germline CDR1 is SGHKS and CDR2 YYEKEE (reference sequence). J gave up 5 bases and V 0 bases, and 6 bases lay outside the gene matches. The CDR3 length is 15 residues. The DNA of the CDR3 is TGTGCCAGCAGCTTGGCTAGCGGAAGTATAGATACGCAGTATTTT. Its translation is CASSLASGSIDTQYF.

The CDR3 nucleotides are TGCGCCAGCAGCTTGGCTAACTTCCGACAGGACGATACGCAGTATTTT. Its translation: CASSLANFRQDDTQYF. This rearrangement joins TRBV5-1 to TRBJ2-3; tentatively, D is TRBD1 (6 bases). The CDR3 has 16 amino acids. Germline V gene sequence: CDR1 SGHRS, CDR2 YFSETQ. The V end was cut by 0 bases, the J end by 6 bases, with 17 bases between.

The sample holds a few counts of this clone. The genes are TRBV2 and TRBJ1-2; tentatively, D is TRBD1 (5 bases). CDR3 length: 13 residues. V was shortened by 10 bases and J by 0 bases, with 12 bases between the two germline ends. The germline gives CDR1 SNHLY, CDR2 FYNNEI. CDR3 DNA: TGTGCCATCTGGGACGGTCCTAACTATGGCTACACCTTC. Translating gives CAIWDGPNYGYTF.

The V gene is TRBV2, the J gene TRBJ2-2; weak D call: TRBD1 (6 bases). Germline CDR1 SNHLY, CDR2 FYNNEI. The CDR3 is made up of 13 amino acids. The ends were cut back, 6 bases at V and 5 bases at J, with 10 bases in the middle. The CDR3 here is CASSQTGTGELFF. CDR3 bases: TGTGCCAGCAGCCAAACAGGGACCGGGGAGCTGTTTTTT.

The rearrangement links TRBV25-1 to TRBJ1-1; 9 nucleotides line up with TRBD1. The CDR3 runs 13 residues. V gave up 3 bases and J gave up 7 bases; unmatched junction bases: 3. Germline V CDR1 and CDR2: MGHDK, SYGVNS. The CDR3: CASSEATGGEAFF. The CDR3 DNA follows: TGTGCCAGCAGTGAGGCGACAGGGGGTGAAGCTTTCTTT.

V gene TRBV29-1 combines with J gene TRBJ1-2; 7 bases map to TRBD1. V gave up 4 bases and J gave up 4 bases; unmatched junction bases: 18. The CDR3 has 17 residues. In germline, CDR1 is SQVTM, CDR2 ANQGSEA. The chain's CDR3 is CSVAPAGGGRLGYGYTF. The CDR3 DNA sequence: TGCAGCGTTGCCCCGGCGGGAGGGGGCCGCTTGGGCTATGGCTACACCTTC.

The chain has TRBV9 and TRBJ2-1; 8 bases agree with TRBD2. CDR3 length: 15 residues. Germline lookup yields CDR1 SGDLS and CDR2 YYNGEE. V lost 0 bases and J lost 7; bases outside the gene matches: 6. The CDR3 is CASSVDSGSWNEQFF. The CDR3 bases are TGTGCCAGCAGCGTAGACAGCGGGAGTTGGAATGAGCAGTTCTTC.

The V call is TRBV11-3, the J call TRBJ2-2; 8 nucleotides align to TRBD2. V shed 5 bases and J 7 bases; nucleotides not matched to a gene: 6. The CDR3 consists of 14 residues. Germline CDR1 SGHNT, CDR2 YENEEA. CDR3 DNA: TGTGCCAGCAGCACCCGGGAGGGCGGCGGGGAGCTGTTTTTT. This codes for CASSTREGGGELFF. Combining the CDR3 with reference TRBV11-3 and TRBJ2-2 gives the whole variable domain EAGVVQSPRYKIIEKKQPVAFWCNPISGHNTLYWYLQNLGQGPELLIRYENEEAVDDSQLPKDRFSAERLKGVDSTLKIQPAELGDSAVYLCASSTREGGGELFFGEGSRLTVL.

This chain uses TRBV5-6 with TRBJ2-4; either TRBD1 or TRBD2 may fit D (5 bases each). The CDR3 contains 17 residues. Between the trimmed V and J ends, which lost 3 bases and 1 base, there was a span of 17 bases. Germline V lookup: CDR1 SGHDT, CDR2 YYEEEE. The DNA of the CDR3 is TGTGCCAGCAGCTGGGGGACGACGTTTAGGGCCAAAAACATTCAGTACTTC. Translated: CASSWGTTFRAKNIQYF. Full variable domain (remainder filled in from reference TRBV5-6 and TRBJ2-4): DAGVTQSPTHLIKTRGQQVTLRCSPKSGHDTVSWYQQALGQGPQFIFQYYEEEERQRGNFPDRFSGHQFPNYSSELNVNALLLGDSALYLCASSWGTTFRAKNIQYFGAGTRLSVL.

The genes are TRBV7-2 and TRBJ1-5; D is undetermined. In germline, CDR1 is SGHTA, CDR2 FQGNSA. The CDR3 extends over 13 amino acids. With 3 bases removed from V and 6 bases from J, the gap between germline ends came to 9 bases. The CDR3 sequence: CASSFDDVQPQHF. The CDR3 DNA reads TGTGCCAGCAGCTTCGACGATGTTCAGCCCCAGCATTTT.

This clone was found once. The same CDR3 can be traced to other DNA sequences in this sample. The chain carries TRBV7-9 and TRBJ2-5; D not certain. Between the trimmed V and J ends, which lost 4 bases and 2 bases, there was a span of 2 bases. Per germline, CDR1 SEHNR and CDR2 FQNEAQ (reference sequence). The CDR3 has 11 amino acids. CDR3 nucleotides: TGTGCCAGCAGCTCTCAAGAGACCCAGTACTTC. Residues: CASSSQETQYF.

The gene calls are TRBV11-2 and TRBJ2-7; 8 nucleotides agree with TRBD1. Germline assignment: CDR1 SGHAT and CDR2 FQNNGV. With V trimmed by 6 bases and J by 7 bases, 8 bases remained unmatched. The CDR3 consists of 13 residues. CDR3: CASSTRGLGEQYF. CDR3 coding DNA: TGTGCCAGCAGTACCAGGGGGCTTGGGGAGCAGTACTTC.

CDR3 sequence: CASSMAGGRTERNEKLFF. For the CDR3, the DNA is TGTGCCAGTAGTATGGCAGGGGGGCGGACAGAACGTAATGAAAAACTGTTTTTT. The chain recombines TRBV19 with TRBJ1-4; 7 bases fit TRBD1. The V gene end was trimmed by 3 bases and the J gene end by 4 bases; junction bases not matched to a gene: 14. Germline loops: CDR1 LNHDA, CDR2 SQIVND (reference sequence). This CDR3 is 18 amino acids long.

This rearrangement joins TRBV2 to TRBJ1-1; the match to TRBD1 covers 8 bases. This CDR3 region has 15 residues. Trimming at V came to 4 bases and at J to 0 bases, leaving 4 bases not matched to a gene. The germline gives CDR1 SNHLY, CDR2 FYNNEI. CDR3 nucleotide sequence: TGTGCCAGCAGTGGAACAGGGGGGTTGAACACTGAAGCTTTCTTT. Its translation is CASSGTGGLNTEAFF.

The V gene is TRBV5-4, the J gene TRBJ2-3, with D perhaps matching TRBD1 (5 bases). CDR3 length: 17 residues. Trimming removed 0 bases at V and 5 bases at J, with 19 bases between. CDR1 is SGHNT, CDR2 YYREEE, per germline (reference sequence). This chain's CDR3 is CASSLAYRKKSVDTQYF. The CDR3 nucleotides read TGTGCCAGCAGCTTGGCGTACAGGAAAAAATCGGTAGATACGCAGTATTTT.

This clone appeared a single time. The CDR3 sequence is CASSVEGGQGYNEQFF. The CDR3 nucleotides read TGTGCCAGCAGCGTGGAAGGGGGACAGGGCTACAATGAGCAGTTCTTC. V and J are TRBV9 and TRBJ2-1; TRBD1 aligns across 9 bases. The CDR3 has 16 amino acids. J lost 3 bases, V lost 2 bases, and 6 bases had no gene match. CDR1 and CDR2 from the germline V gene are SGDLS and YYNGEE.

CDR3 sequence (DNA): TGCGCCAGCAGCCAAGATGCAGGGAACACTGAAGCTTTCTTT. As protein: CASSQDAGNTEAFF. V is TRBV4-1 and J is TRBJ1-1; D not resolved. This CDR3 spans 14 amino acids. Germline values: CDR1 MGHRA, CDR2 YSYEKL. V was pared by 0 bases and J by 1 base, with 6 bases between.

V and J are TRBV6-1 and TRBJ1-2, with 10 nucleotides matching TRBD1. V dropped 7 bases and J dropped 3; count of bases not matched to a gene: 5. Germline lookup yields CDR1 MNHNS and CDR2 SASEGT. CDR3 length equals 14 residues. The CDR3 loop reads CASITGTGDYGYTF. In DNA, the CDR3 is TGTGCCAGCATCACCGGGACAGGGGACTATGGCTACACCTTC.

The chain couples TRBV15 to TRBJ2-1, with D perhaps TRBD2 (5 bases). The ends were cut back, 4 bases at V and 7 bases at J, with 11 bases in the middle. The CDR3 runs to 13 residues. Germline CDR1 is LNHNV and CDR2 is YYDKDF (reference sequence). The CDR3 DNA follows: TGTGCCACCAGCACTTTATCGGGGAATGAGCAGTTCTTC. This gives the protein CATSTLSGNEQFF. The full variable domain, completed using reference TRBV15 and TRBJ2-1, is DAMVIQNPRYQVTQFGKPVTLSCSQTLNHNVMYWYQQKSSQAPKLLFHYYDKDFNNEADTPDNFQSRRPNTSFCFLDIRSPGLGDTAMYLCATSTLSGNEQFFGPGTRLTVL.

The chain has TRBV5-4 and TRBJ2-5, with TRBD2 identical over 7 bases. This CDR3 region has 14 residues. The J segment lost 2 bases and the V segment lost 4 bases, leaving 5 bases of the junction unmatched. CDR1 and CDR2 (germline): SGHNT, YYREEE (reference sequence). DNA for the CDR3: TGTGCCAGCAGCCCCGGGGGGATACAAGAGACCCAGTACTTC. It encodes CASSPGGIQETQYF.

The rearrangement links TRBV5-1 to TRBJ1-3, with a weak D call TRBD1 (5 bases). The V gene lost 10 bases and the J gene lost 2 bases, with 19 bases spanning the gap. This CDR3 spans 15 amino acids. The germline CDR1 and CDR2 sequences are SGHRS and YFSETQ. The CDR3 protein is CASSPGAPTGNTIYF. The CDR3 coding sequence is TGCGCCTCCAGTCCCGGGGCCCCAACTGGAAACACCATATATTTT.

This chain connects TRBV25-1 to TRBJ1-1; the D is unclear. The ends were cut back, 5 bases at V and 1 base at J, with 11 bases in the middle. Germline V gene data show CDR1 as MGHDK and CDR2 as SYGVNS. This CDR3 has 14 amino acids. CDR3 region: CASSHVGPNTEAFF. The CDR3 coding sequence is TGTGCCAGCAGTCACGTTGGCCCGAACACTGAAGCTTTCTTT.

The rearrangement uses TRBV5-4 and TRBJ2-6; D gene uncertain. Trimming left V 1 base short and J 2 bases short, with 7 bases between. The CDR3 consists of 15 residues. From germline, CDR1 is SGHNT and CDR2 YYREEE (reference sequence). In DNA form, the CDR3 reads TGTGCCAGCAGCTTGCCCTCAACTGGGGCCAACGTCCTGACTTTC. Its translation: CASSLPSTGANVLTF.

The chain has TRBV30 and TRBJ2-1; 9 bases fit TRBD2. Germline trimming cut 4 bases from V and 9 bases from J; bases unmatched to any gene: 19. The CDR3 has 17 amino acids. Germline values: CDR1 GTSNPN, CDR2 SVGIG (reference sequence). The CDR3 loop is CAWKLGGTGTSSLEQFF. The DNA for the CDR3 is TGTGCCTGGAAATTAGGGGGGACCGGGACTAGCTCGCTTGAGCAGTTCTTC.

This rearrangement joins TRBV6-5 to TRBJ2-3; TRBD2 might be the D (5 bases). CDR1 and CDR2 from the germline V gene are MNHEY and SVGAGI. The CDR3 length is 15 residues. The V end lost 2 bases, the J end lost 0 bases, and 9 bases lay between the germline ends. CDR3 sequence reads: CASSYGLASTDTQYF. CDR3 DNA: TGTGCCAGCAGTTACGGGCTAGCTAGCACAGATACGCAGTATTTT.

This rearrangement joins TRBV7-2 to TRBJ2-3, with D perhaps matching TRBD2 (6 bases). Trimming took off 4 bases at V and 6 bases at J, with 20 bases between the two ends. From germline, CDR1 is SGHTA and CDR2 FQGNSA. The CDR3 totals 16 residues. The CDR3 nucleotides read TGTGCCAGCAGCTCACGAGGTAGCGGAGTTGTCGATACGCAGTATTTT. The encoded protein is CASSSRGSGVVDTQYF.

J is TRBJ2-5 and V is TRBV9, with 7 bases aligning to TRBD2. Germline V lookup: CDR1 SGDLS, CDR2 YYNGEE. The CDR3 runs to 13 residues. Trimming took 4 bases from V and 5 from J; bases not matched to a gene: 5. The CDR3 DNA is TGTGCCAGCAGCCCTGCGGGGGTGGAGACCCAGTACTTC. It yields the protein CASSPAGVETQYF.

The chain joins TRBV6-1 to TRBJ1-2; possible D gene TRBD1, 5 bases. V was trimmed by 2 bases and J by 5 bases, leaving 9 bases between them. The CDR3 consists of 13 residues. CDR1 is MNHNS, CDR2 SASEGT, per germline. CDR3 residues: CASSERSGYGYTF. CDR3 DNA: TGTGCCAGCAGTGAACGGTCAGGGTATGGCTACACCTTC.

CDR3 nucleotides: TGTGCCACCAGCGACCGACAGGGGCGGAACACTGAAGCTTTCTTT. Protein sequence: CATSDRQGRNTEAFF. The rearrangement uses TRBV15 and TRBJ1-1; 8 bases agree with TRBD1. Germline CDR1 LNHNV, CDR2 YYDKDF (reference sequence). The CDR3 consists of 15 residues. The J segment lost 1 base and the V segment lost 5 bases, leaving 6 bases of the junction unmatched.

There are a few counts of this clone. The V gene is TRBV19, the J gene TRBJ2-1, with 8 bases matching TRBD1. V was pared by 5 bases and J by 9 bases, with 6 bases of the junction left unmatched. The CDR3 runs 13 residues. Germline V gene lookup returns CDR1 LNHDA and CDR2 SQIVND (reference sequence). DNA of the CDR3: TGTGCCAGTAGTTCCGGGACAGGCCCTGAGCAGTTCTTC. This codes for CASSSGTGPEQFF.